The 23 T cell receptor beta chains below come from one sample, sequenced in a study of cytomegalovirus exposure and HLA in healthy donors. The PCR had 60 Vbeta and 13 Jbeta primers. Assay: immunoSEQ multiplex PCR; the TCRdb copy retains only in-frame clones and omits some. This sample carries more than 40,000 clones, with under 2.5% going to the ten biggest clones. The sequencing sample was made of PBMCs. The source is a woman in her thirties or forties in good health and CMV-seronegative.

The chain couples TRBV6-1 to TRBJ1-5, with TRBD1 matching 7 bases. J gave up 4 bases and V 6 bases, and 6 bases lay outside the gene matches. This CDR3 region has 14 residues. Germline CDR1 reads MNHNS; CDR2 reads SASEGT. In nucleotides, the CDR3 is TGTGCCAGCAGACAGGGGCCATTGAATCAGCCCCAGCATTTT. Amino acids: CASRQGPLNQPQHF.

This chain connects TRBV28 to TRBJ2-7; D ambiguous. CDR1 is MDHEN, CDR2 SYDVKM, per germline. V was clipped by 2 bases and J by 2 bases, with 7 bases between them. This CDR3 region has 13 residues. CDR3 loop: CASSLQSAYEQYF. CDR3 DNA: TGTGCCAGCAGTTTACAGTCCGCCTACGAGCAGTACTTC.

In DNA, the CDR3 is TGTGCCAGCAGCCTATTGACAGGGGGTGGCTACACCTTC. Encoded protein: CASSLLTGGGYTF. V gene TRBV7-3 combines with J gene TRBJ1-2; 9 bases are a match to TRBD1. There are 13 residues in the CDR3. Germline CDR1 SGHTA, CDR2 FQGTGA. J lost 7 bases, V lost 5 bases, and 5 bases had no gene match.

The rearrangement links TRBV5-6 to TRBJ1-1; TRBD1 matches at 7 bases. The CDR3 totals 12 residues. The germline gives CDR1 SGHDT, CDR2 YYEEEE. V shed 4 bases, J shed 11 bases, and the junction held 8 bases outside the gene matches. Here the CDR3 DNA reads TGTGCCAGCAGCCTAAAAACAGGGGATGCTTTCTTT. Translated: CASSLKTGDAFF.

V usage is TRBV27 and J usage is TRBJ1-6; maybe TRBD1 (5 bases). Germline CDR1 reads MNHEY; CDR2 reads SMNVEV (reference sequence). The CDR3 covers 15 residues. V lost 1 base and J lost 10, with 14 bases in between. In DNA form, the CDR3 reads TGTGCCAGCAGTTTATGGGGCAGGGAAGGGTCACCCCTCCACTTT. It is translated as CASSLWGREGSPLHF.

This chain links TRBV7-2 with TRBJ2-5, with TRBD2 matching 8 bases. Germline assignment: CDR1 SGHTA and CDR2 FQGNSA. The CDR3 runs to 14 residues. V was clipped by 4 bases and J by 5 bases; unmatched bases: 6. CDR3 coding DNA: TGTGCCAGCAGCTACCCGGGGGGGCTGGAGACCCAGTACTTC. This codes for CASSYPGGLETQYF.

This sequence joins TRBV15 and TRBJ2-1; 9 bases are a match to TRBD2. This CDR3 is 16 amino acids long. Trimming cost V 1 base and J 10 bases; bases outside gene matches: 11. Germline CDR1 is LNHNV and CDR2 is YYDKDF (reference sequence). The CDR3: CATSRATAREGWEQFF. As DNA, the CDR3 is TGTGCCACCAGCAGAGCGACCGCGCGGGAGGGCTGGGAGCAGTTCTTC.

As to this clone: The same CDR3 is also encoded by other DNA sequences in this sample. This rearrangement joins TRBV20-1 to TRBJ2-5; no clear D. The germline gives CDR1 DFQATT, CDR2 SNEGSKA (reference sequence). There are 11 residues in the CDR3. V lost 2 bases to trimming and J lost 5 bases, with 6 bases between them. The CDR3 protein is CSARPLETQYF. The CDR3, as DNA: TGCAGTGCTAGACCCCTGGAGACCCAGTACTTC.

The CDR3 DNA reads as TGTGCCAGTAGTGCCCGGACAGGGTCTAGCAATCAGCCCCAGCATTTT. This sequence encodes CASSARTGSSNQPQHF. The V call is TRBV19, the J call TRBJ1-5; 8 nucleotides agree with TRBD1. The CDR3 contains 16 residues. V trimming: 5 bases; J trimming: 0 bases; junction bases outside the gene matches: 6. Germline CDR1 reads LNHDA; CDR2 reads SQIVND (reference sequence).

The chain has TRBV9 and TRBJ1-1, with a weak D call TRBD1 (5 bases). CDR1 is SGDLS and CDR2 is YYNGEE in the germline V gene. This CDR3 spans 15 amino acids. Between the trimmed V and J ends, which lost 0 bases and 1 base, there was a span of 10 bases. The CDR3 DNA reads as TGTGCCAGCAGCGTAGGGGGGGGGAAGAACACTGAAGCTTTCTTT. Its translation: CASSVGGGKNTEAFF.

This chain links TRBV6-6 with TRBJ2-2; D is possibly TRBD2 (5 bases). In germline, CDR1 is MNHNY, CDR2 SVGAGI (reference sequence). The CDR3 spans 16 residues. Trimming pared 4 bases from V and 0 bases from J, leaving 12 bases between. DNA of the CDR3: TGTGCCAGCAGTTCGCGATTGGGAGCGAACACCGGGGAGCTGTTTTTT. Translated: CASSSRLGANTGELFF.

The V gene is TRBV19, the J gene TRBJ2-3; 7 bases line up with TRBD2. The junction had 7 bases not matched to a gene; V was cut back by 4 bases and J by 0 bases. The CDR3 length is 16 residues. Germline V lookup: CDR1 LNHDA, CDR2 SQIVND (reference sequence). The DNA of the CDR3 is TGTGCCAGTAGTAGAGCGAGCGGGGCTAGCACAGATACGCAGTATTTT. It encodes CASSRASGASTDTQYF.

The J gene is TRBJ1-2, the V gene TRBV5-5, with a weak D call TRBD1 (6 bases). Germline V lookup: CDR1 SGHKS, CDR2 YYEKEE (reference sequence). Trimming shortened V by 1 base and J by 1 base, and 20 bases separated the two germline ends. The CDR3 extends over 18 amino acids. The chain's CDR3 is CASSLSAPTGTINYGYTF. CDR3 coding DNA: TGTGCCAGCAGCTTGAGTGCCCCCACAGGGACAATTAACTATGGCTACACCTTC.

The V call is TRBV7-9, the J call TRBJ1-1; 8 positions match TRBD1. V lost 4 bases, J lost 4 bases, and 8 bases stayed unmatched. Germline lookup yields CDR1 SEHNR and CDR2 FQNEAQ (reference sequence). CDR3 length equals 15 residues. This chain's CDR3 is CASSSAYRGGTEAFF. The CDR3 DNA is TGTGCCAGCAGCTCCGCTTACAGGGGGGGCACTGAAGCTTTCTTT.

DNA of the CDR3: TGTGCCAGCAGCCCGGGACACGAGAACACTGAAGCTTTCTTT. Translation: CASSPGHENTEAFF. The chain employs TRBV28 and TRBJ1-1; D might be TRBD1 (6 bases). The CDR3 consists of 14 residues. The germline V gene has CDR1 MDHEN and CDR2 SYDVKM. The V gene lost 6 bases and the J gene lost 1 base, with 12 bases spanning the gap.

The rearrangement uses TRBV11-2 and TRBJ2-1, with 9 bases lining up with TRBD1. CDR3 length: 17 amino acids. In germline, CDR1 is SGHAT, CDR2 FQNNGV. The V gene end was trimmed by 5 bases and the J gene end by 6 bases; junction bases not matched to a gene: 14. Here the CDR3 reads CASSRAPGQGGGNEQFF. The CDR3 nucleotides read TGTGCCAGCAGCCGGGCCCCGGGACAGGGTGGGGGCAATGAGCAGTTCTTC.

The gene calls are TRBV19 and TRBJ2-7; 10 bases line up with TRBD2. CDR3 length: 15 amino acids. Per germline, CDR1 LNHDA and CDR2 SQIVND (reference sequence). V dropped 5 bases and J dropped 3; count of bases not matched to a gene: 7. CDR3 bases: TGTGCCAGTAGTTCCATACTAGCGGGGAACTACGAGCAGTACTTC. Translation: CASSSILAGNYEQYF. The full variable domain, in which reference TRBV19 and TRBJ2-7 provide the parts outside the CDR3, is DGGITQSPKYLFRKEGQNVTLSCEQNLNHDAMYWYRQDPGQGLRLIYYSQIVNDFQKGDIAEGYSVSREKKESFPLTVTSAQKNPTAFYLCASSSILAGNYEQYFGPGTRLTVT.

J is TRBJ2-7 and V is TRBV18; 9 nucleotides match TRBD2. Germline lookup yields CDR1 KGHSH and CDR2 LQKENI. This CDR3 has 15 residues. V dropped 3 bases and J dropped 2; count of bases not matched to a gene: 5. In DNA form, the CDR3 reads TGTGCCAGCTCACCTTCCGGGACTAGCACCTACGAGCAGTACTTC. It codes for CASSPSGTSTYEQYF.

The J gene is TRBJ1-5, the V gene TRBV6-1; D perhaps matches TRBD1 (5 bases). CDR1 is MNHNS, CDR2 SASEGT, per germline. CDR3 size: 14 residues. V lost 0 bases and J lost 11, with 14 bases in between. DNA of the CDR3: TGTGCCAGCAGTGAAGCGCTTCAGGGATGGACCCAGCATTTT. Protein product: CASSEALQGWTQHF.

Details on this clone: Other DNA sequences of this sample code for an identical CDR3. V and J are TRBV29-1 and TRBJ1-1; possibly TRBD1 for D (5 bases). V was pared by 6 bases and J by 5 bases, with 10 bases between. The CDR3 consists of 11 residues. Germline values: CDR1 SQVTM, CDR2 ANQGSEA. The CDR3 nucleotides read TGCAGCGTAAACGGGGGGACTGAAGCTTTCTTT. Its protein is CSVNGGTEAFF.

The chain has TRBV5-1 and TRBJ2-5; perhaps TRBD2 as D (6 bases). Germline CDR1 is SGHRS and CDR2 is YFSETQ. This CDR3 has 13 amino acids. V dropped 5 bases and J dropped 5 bases, with 13 bases sitting between them. The CDR3 DNA reads TGCGCCAGCAGAAGCGGGTGGAGGGAGACCCAGTACTTC. The encoded protein is CASRSGWRETQYF.

V usage is TRBV5-5 and J usage is TRBJ1-2; 8 nucleotides line up with TRBD1. The CDR3 sequence is 15 residues long. With V trimmed by 3 bases and J by 6 bases, 10 bases remained unmatched. From germline, CDR1 is SGHKS and CDR2 YYEKEE (reference sequence). CDR3 bases: TGTGCCAGCAGCTCAGGACAGGGCAAATTGGATGGCTACACCTTC. As protein: CASSSGQGKLDGYTF.

This chain uses TRBV20-1 with TRBJ2-7; the D is unclear. Germline V gives CDR1 DFQATT, CDR2 SNEGSKA (reference sequence). The CDR3 extends over 11 amino acids. Trimming removed 3 bases from V and 3 bases from J, with 6 bases in between. CDR3 sequence reads: CSASANYEQYF. The CDR3 DNA is TGCAGTGCTAGTGCTAACTACGAGCAGTACTTC.